This record concerns one T cell receptor (beta chain) sequence. Antigen unknown. The sample comes from a study of cytomegalovirus exposure and HLA in healthy donors. Turning to the study itself: An earlier analysis found some 120 million unique TCR beta sequences from about 179 million T cells. The study's findings and limits: Association with HLA alleles at 0.05 false discovery rate was found for 16,951 TCR beta sequences in a later analysis.

Germline loops: CDR1 PRHDT, CDR2 FYEKMQ (reference sequence). Trimming took 5 bases from V and 8 from J; bases not matched to a gene: 8. The CDR3 covers 13 residues. This PCR relied on a set of 60 Vbeta primers and 13 Jbeta primers. Clones were read by immunoSEQ multiplex PCR, and TCRdb kept only the in-frame ones, dropping some. Of around 300,000 clones listed, 80% to 90% are singletons. Sequenced input: PBMCs. The V call is TRBV13, the J call TRBJ1-2, with TRBD1 identical over 7 bases. The clonotype was recovered from a woman aged 40 to 50 in good health and CMV-seropositive. CDR3 in amino acids: CASSLERGLGYTF. In DNA form, the CDR3 reads TGTGCCAGCAGCCTTGAGAGGGGGCTGGGCTACACCTTC.